The 4 T cell receptor beta chains in this list originate from one sample, sequenced in a study of neoadjuvant anti-PD-1 for oral cavity cancer. Produced via immunoSEQ multiplex PCR; TCRdb's table is partial and in-frame only. The table lists over 14,000 clones, more than 65% of them singletons. Sequencing was performed on PBMCs, taken before nivolumab (anti-PD-1) treatment. The receptor source for this set is a person between 35 and 79 years old with oral cavity squamous cell carcinoma.

This chain uses TRBV19 with TRBJ2-1; the D gene is possibly TRBD1 (6 bases). CDR3 length equals 13 residues. CDR1 is LNHDA and CDR2 is SQIVND in the germline V gene (reference sequence). Trimming left V 6 bases short and J 13 bases short, with 19 bases between. CDR3 loop: CASSYLLTGPQFF. DNA of the CDR3: TGTGCCAGTAGCTACCTTTTGACAGGTCCCCAGTTCTTC.

The rearrangement uses TRBV6-1 and TRBJ2-1, with TRBD1 matching 9 bases. The CDR3 consists of 16 residues. From germline, CDR1 is MNHNS and CDR2 SASEGT. With 4 bases clipped from V and 2 bases from J, the junction kept 6 bases outside the gene matches. The CDR3 spells CASSGGQGNAYNEQFF. As DNA, the CDR3 is TGTGCCAGCAGTGGTGGACAGGGGAACGCCTACAATGAGCAGTTCTTC.

V and J are TRBV9 and TRBJ2-3; TRBD2 agrees at 8 bases. The germline V gene has CDR1 SGDLS and CDR2 YYNGEE. Trimming at V came to 2 bases and at J to 7 bases, leaving 15 bases not matched to a gene. The CDR3 sequence is 17 residues long. The CDR3 DNA reads TGTGCCAGCAGCGTCGGGGGGGACCTCCGAGGGACTAATACGCAGTATTTT. Its protein is CASSVGGDLRGTNTQYF.

This rearrangement joins TRBV6-6 to TRBJ2-5; tentative D call: TRBD2 (6 bases). The CDR3 totals 14 residues. Looked up from germline, CDR1 is MNHNY and CDR2 is SVGAGI (reference sequence). Trimming shortened V by 6 bases and J by 5 bases, and 16 bases separated the two germline ends. DNA of the CDR3: TGTGCCAGCAGCCGCGGGGACCCCAGCGAGACCCAGTACTTC. It yields the protein CASSRGDPSETQYF.